This T cell receptor (beta chain) was sequenced during a study of cytomegalovirus exposure and HLA in healthy donors. Comment on this clone: Its antigen is undetermined.

The PCR made use of 60 Vbeta and 13 Jbeta primers. TCRdb's table, derived via immunoSEQ multiplex PCR, lists solely in-frame clones and lacks some. The sample holds more than 150,000 clones; roughly four fifths are singletons and the top ten take 1.5% to 1.7%. Whole-study results and caveats: Analyzed later, most CMV-associated TCR beta chains appeared HLA-restricted.

CDR1 is MNHNS and CDR2 is SASEGT in the germline V gene. The CDR3 has 15 residues. V gave up 3 bases and J gave up 7 bases; unmatched junction bases: 10. This sequence was found in a man aged 40-55 years in good health and CMV-seronegative. This chain links TRBV6-1 with TRBJ1-2; 8 bases are shared with TRBD1. The sequencing input was PBMCs. This chain's CDR3 is CASSDLSTGDRGYTF. The CDR3 DNA follows: TGTGCCAGCAGTGATCTATCGACAGGGGATCGTGGCTACACCTTC.